The 10 T cell receptor beta chains presented below share a single source sample, sequenced in a study of beta chain features in type 1 diabetes. Expressed TCRB transcripts were sequenced because the isolated RNA had all been reverse transcribed beforehand. Libraries were prepared by immunoSEQ multiplex PCR; TCRdb keeps only in-frame clonotypes and omits some of them. The repertoire consists of 810,000 or so clones, with about a sixth occurring once and the leading ten covering roughly 0.025%. Sequenced material: naive CD4+ T cells from blood. Receptors originate from a woman aged 18-29 years in good health.

This clone was counted ten times or more. The CDR3 protein is CASSQVGLAPFF. The CDR3 DNA follows: TGTGCCAGCAGCCAAGTCGGACTAGCACCGTTCTTC. The chain couples TRBV14 to TRBJ2-1; 8 bases line up with TRBD2. Germline assignment: CDR1 SGHDN and CDR2 FVKESK. The junction had 5 bases not matched to a gene; V was cut back by 1 base and J by 15 bases. The CDR3 length is 12 residues.

This clone was seen more than once but under ten times. This sequence joins TRBV6-6 and TRBJ2-3; either TRBD1 or TRBD2 may supply D (6 bases each). The CDR3 is 14 residues long. Trimming shortened V by 4 bases and J by 4 bases, and 12 bases separated the two germline ends. Germline V gene data show CDR1 as MNHNY and CDR2 as SVGAGI (reference sequence). The CDR3 sequence: CASSSRGAADTQYF. In nucleotides, the CDR3 is TGTGCCAGCAGTTCTAGGGGGGCAGCAGATACGCAGTATTTT.

In its sample, this clone was seen a few times. The J gene is TRBJ2-3, the V gene TRBV5-8; possibly TRBD2 for D (6 bases). Germline values: CDR1 SGHTS, CDR2 YDEGEE. This CDR3 has 15 amino acids. V lost 4 bases and J 4 bases, leaving 16 bases between the germline ends. DNA for the CDR3: TGTGCCAGCAGCCTGCGTGCGGGATCTGCAGATACGCAGTATTTT. Its protein product is CASSLRAGSADTQYF. Variable domain in full (rest from reference TRBV5-8 and TRBJ2-3): EAGVTQSPTHLIKTRGQQATLRCSPISGHTSVYWYQQALGLGLQFLLWYDEGEERNRGNFPPRFSGRQFPNYSSELNVNALELEDSALYLCASSLRAGSADTQYFGPGTRLTVL.

The chain links TRBV29-1 to TRBJ1-1; 8 bases align to TRBD1. CDR3 length equals 13 residues. Unmatched junction bases numbered 2, after V lost 4 bases and J lost 1 base. Germline V gene lookup returns CDR1 SQVTM and CDR2 ANQGSEA. The CDR3 spells CSVGQGKNTEAFF. The DNA of the CDR3 is TGCAGCGTTGGACAGGGGAAGAACACTGAAGCTTTCTTT.

The chain recombines TRBV10-3 with TRBJ1-4; 8 bases map to TRBD1. Trimming took 4 bases from V and 7 from J; bases not matched to a gene: 14. The CDR3 covers 17 residues. The germline CDR1 and CDR2 sequences are ENHRY and SYGVKD. The CDR3 coding sequence is TGTGCCATCAGTGCCCGACCGGGACAGGTAGTGGGTGAAAAACTGTTTTTT. The encoded protein is CAISARPGQVVGEKLFF.

This clone was seen a handful of times. This chain connects TRBV10-3 to TRBJ2-3, with 8 bases identical to TRBD1. Trimming cost V 4 bases and J 3 bases; bases outside gene matches: 9. Germline loops: CDR1 ENHRY, CDR2 SYGVKD. The length of the CDR3 is 16 residues. Here the CDR3 DNA reads TGTGCCATCAGTGCGACAGGGGACGGTCCGACAGATACGCAGTATTTT. This codes for CAISATGDGPTDTQYF.

This sequence joins TRBV9 and TRBJ1-1; D is ambiguous. The CDR3 runs to 15 residues. Trimming shortened V by 4 bases and J by 0 bases, and 13 bases separated the two germline ends. The germline V gene encodes CDR1 SGDLS and CDR2 YYNGEE. CDR3 in DNA: TGTGCCAGCAGCCCGCAACAGAAGGTGAACACTGAAGCTTTCTTT. Protein: CASSPQQKVNTEAFF.

This clone was observed a single time. V usage is TRBV7-2 and J usage is TRBJ2-7; TRBD2 agrees at 7 bases. V lost 5 bases, J lost 3 bases, and 7 bases stayed unmatched. This CDR3 spans 14 amino acids. The germline V gene encodes CDR1 SGHTA and CDR2 FQGNSA. Here the CDR3 reads CASSARWGGYEQYF. The CDR3 DNA reads as TGTGCCAGCAGCGCACGATGGGGGGGCTACGAGCAGTACTTC.

In its sample, this clone was seen a few times. The J gene is TRBJ1-1, the V gene TRBV18; D might be TRBD1 (5 bases). Per the germline V gene, CDR1 is KGHSH and CDR2 is LQKENI. This CDR3 has 15 residues. V shed 2 bases and J shed 3 bases, with 13 bases lying between them. The CDR3 here is CASSPIGAGHTEAFF. CDR3 nucleotide sequence: TGTGCCAGCTCACCAATAGGGGCAGGGCACACTGAAGCTTTCTTT.

The rearrangement joins TRBV5-1 to TRBJ2-3; unclear D gene. There are 13 residues in the CDR3. Per germline, CDR1 SGHRS and CDR2 YFSETQ. Trimming left V 4 bases short and J 2 bases short, with 8 bases between. CDR3 protein: CASSQEPTDTQYF. For the CDR3, the DNA is TGCGCCAGCAGCCAAGAACCCACAGATACGCAGTATTTT. Full variable domain (missing parts from reference TRBV5-1 and TRBJ2-3): KAGVTQTPRYLIKTRGQQVTLSCSPISGHRSVSWYQQTPGQGLQFLFEYFSETQRNKGNFPGRFSGRQFSNSRSEMNVSTLELGDSALYLCASSQEPTDTQYFGPGTRLTVL.